Listed below are T cell receptor beta chains from one sample, sequenced in a study of response to subunit inactivated influenza vaccine. MiXCR, applied by TCRdb to the RT-PCR reads, yields one record per CDR3 protein. The repertoire holds 450,000 to 700,000 distinct CDR3 sequences, with around 13% as singletons. The sample here was PBMCs from blood, taken 11 to 12 days after vaccination. The receptor set was obtained from a man aged 50 to 59 who received an inactivated influenza vaccine. Both conserved end residues are trimmed from each CDR3. Size tells how often a clone was seen (once, few, many) or the class of an expanded clone, and some rows leave it out.

few TRBV7-2 ASRPRNPATDTQY
NA TRBV29-1 SVDIRGAYNEQF
few TRBV21-1 ASSTVPGRLNYEQY
NA TRBV15 ATSRDKLVGNEQF
few TRBV7-9 ASSLGTSAHYNEQF
few TRBV29-1 SARLGRGEKLF
few TRBV29-1 SVELAGAYEQY
NA TRBV29-1 SVVGQGLGTGELF
few TRBV19 ASSPQGNPSSRIYGYT
NA TRBV10-3 ATQGANVLT
NA TRBV15 ATSRRENYNEQF
few TRBV12-3/TRBV12-4 ASSLRGDSPLH
many TRBV6-2/TRBV6-3 ASSYSAASATYEQY
NA TRBV11-2 ASTPVGGVGTDTQY
NA TRBV7-9 ASSLSSPLFDEQF
NA TRBV5-5 ASSLEPGAKTQY
few TRBV3-1 ASSPEEREQY
NA TRBV18 ASSRGGQVTDTQY
NA TRBV6-1 ASRMPGTRQETQY
few TRBV10-3 ATQDDRGTNTIY
few TRBV20-1 SARAREGTDTQY
NA TRBV5-1 ASSPGTATNEKLF
NA TRBV11-2 ASSSSGTRGVPKNIQY
few TRBV7-9 ASSPEAGLKREQY
NA TRBV20-1 SVRTGHQPQH
few TRBV5-1 ASTRRTANTGELF
NA TRBV10-3 AISPRDNEQF
NA TRBV28 ASKTGTSNNEQF
few TRBV20-1 SAADRDRGSNEQY
NA TRBV6-1 ASSEADSYGYT